This paragraph reports one T cell receptor (beta chain). This CDR3 is 19 amino acids long. V lost 3 bases and J lost 4, with 26 bases in between. Germline CDR1 and CDR2: SGDLS and YYNGEE. This entry is derived from a study of blood T cell repertoires in COVID-19. As for the study in general: PBMCs, B-cell-depleted T cells, or T cells were the source of the cDNA or gDNA that made up the material.

Sequenced by immunoSEQ multiplex PCR; TCRdb stores in-frame clones only, minus some. The sample shows 200,000 to 250,000 clones, less than 85% of them seen only once. Input material: PBMCs or T cells enriched from blood (not recorded which). The J gene is TRBJ2-1, the V gene TRBV9; D might be TRBD2 (6 bases). This clonotype was obtained from a middle-aged man who had recovered from COVID-19. This CDR3 reads CASSARLGGVGGRYNEQFF. CDR3 nucleotides: TGTGCCAGCAGCGCCCGCTTAGGAGGGGTCGGTGGAAGATACAATGAGCAGTTCTTC. The full variable domain, completed using reference TRBV9 and TRBJ2-1, is DSGVTQTPKHLITATGQRVTLRCSPRSGDLSVYWYQQSLDQGLQFLIQYYNGEERAKGNILERFSAQQFPDLHSELNLSSLELGDSALYFCASSARLGGVGGRYNEQFFGPGTRLTVL.